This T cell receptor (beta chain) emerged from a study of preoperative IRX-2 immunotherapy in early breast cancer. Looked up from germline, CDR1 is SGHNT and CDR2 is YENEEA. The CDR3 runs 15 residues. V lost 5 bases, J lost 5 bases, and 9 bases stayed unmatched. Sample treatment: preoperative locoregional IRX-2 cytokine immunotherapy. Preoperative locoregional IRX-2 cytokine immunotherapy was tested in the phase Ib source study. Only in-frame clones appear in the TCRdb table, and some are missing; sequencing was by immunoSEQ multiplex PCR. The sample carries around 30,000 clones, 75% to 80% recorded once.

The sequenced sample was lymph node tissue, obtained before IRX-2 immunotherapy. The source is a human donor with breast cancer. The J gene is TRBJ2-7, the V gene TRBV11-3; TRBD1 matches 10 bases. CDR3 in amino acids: CASSPSPGQGNEQYF. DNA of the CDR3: TGTGCCAGCAGCCCGTCCCCGGGACAGGGGAACGAGCAGTACTTC.